The present entry profiles one T cell receptor beta chain with its context. The sample holds a few counts of this clone. It lacks a known antigen. No base qualities exist here, and no much larger clone lies one base off it. The cohort was made up of roughly 670 healthy bone marrow donors. All cohort members were sampled while nominally healthy, although unrecorded immune exposures were likely present. The donor tested CMV seronegative, placing the donor among the 352 seronegative members of the cohort. A peripheral blood sample was provided by each donor, and peripheral blood mononuclear cells were used for TCR beta sequencing. The Qiagen DNeasy Blood Extraction Kit was used to extract genomic DNA from the blood cell samples. The record originates from a study of cytomegalovirus exposure and HLA in healthy donors (TCRdb year 2017). About the investigation overall: An earlier analysis of roughly 500 of the donors reported 250 to 300 Gb of sequence data and 117 million unique TCR beta sequences from about 200 million T cells. About 280 gigabases of sequencing data and approximately 93 million unique TCR sequences were included in an early release covering around 650 HLA-typed donors. Among the 398 genotyped donors, approximately 82% belonged to the genetic ancestry cluster associated with self-reported Caucasian donors. The study aimed to test whether signatures of past pathogen exposure could be identified by cataloging public T cell receptors. Using immunosequencing, the study profiled T cell repertoires from fewer than 700 subjects and related those repertoires to cytomegalovirus serostatus. A separate validation cohort of about 110 different subjects was used in addition to the roughly 620-subject first cohort. The study combined high-throughput TCR immunosequencing, statistical association of individual TCRs with disease status, and machine learning to predict cytomegalovirus infection status. A later analysis re-examined previously published TCR beta repertoires from roughly 650 donors and added high-resolution HLA genotyping to investigate patterns of TCR occurrence. Rather than drawing on any new phenotypic data, the later analysis identified candidate immune exposures from TCR beta sequences and the way those sequences occurred across donors. In an earlier analysis of roughly 580 of the donors, high-throughput TCR beta sequencing was used to judge whether each TCR beta V gene segment behaved as functional or pseudogenic. Alongside the repertoire data, information on donor age, sex, ethnicity and CMV serostatus was compiled. A later genetic analysis took genome-wide SNP genotypes for about 55% of the 666 donors and used that subset as a discovery cohort. All discovery cohort repertoires had been generated using a single sequencing platform. Both class I and class II loci were covered by HLA typing, at four-digit resolution. Typing coverage differed by locus: A, B, C, DRB1 and DQB1 were typed in roughly 629-630 donors, DQA1 in 500 to 550, DPA1 in around 600, and DPB1 in 472. About 5 DR-DQ haplotypes were handled as single units for association and clustering, since linkage in the cohort was strong. Across about 370 genotyped donors of the cohort, an average of 235,054 unique TCR beta nucleotide sequences per donor were sequenced, and roughly a sixth of those sequences were non-productive. General findings and caveats noted by the study authors: In an earlier analysis of some 500 of the donors, most TCR beta V segments were observed in productive rearrangements about 87% or about 30% of the time, broadly matching IMGT annotations. A later analysis found that most CMV-associated TCR beta chains appeared HLA-restricted, with HLA associations seemingly driven largely by CMV exposure. A later analysis reported that several top co-occurrence clusters appeared linked to parvovirus B19, influenza, CMV and Epstein-Barr virus. A cluster of highly shared sequence variants was judged likely to represent a technical artifact of the sequencing pipeline. A later analysis found that TCR association rates varied across HLA loci, with DRB1 alleles showing the most associated TCRs and HLA-C alleles the fewest. Only TCR beta chains were sequenced in this cohort, and the absence of alpha or paired-chain data limited detectable features. The classifier was reported to diagnose cytomegalovirus status with high specificity and sensitivity in both the original cohort and the validation cohort. Because the 87-base-pair reads could not distinguish some IMGT-functional V segments, including TRBV6-2 and TRBV6-3, those segments were excluded. A few of the identified cytomegalovirus-associated TCR beta chains were confirmed in vitro to be specific for cytomegalovirus antigens. The presence/absence analyses assumed that sequencing depth was roughly uniform across donors, and that assumption may not be true. Strong co-occurrence of HLA alleles, especially DR and DQ, made assigning TCR associations to individual alleles difficult. Over 15 rarely observed V segments, including chromosome 9 orphons, were excluded from the earlier analysis of just under 600 of the donors because counts were too low. Linkage disequilibrium might explain the correlated functional status among segregating V segments, but an unknown experimental factor could not be excluded. Compared with equally common non-associated chains, HLA-associated TCR beta chains in a later analysis were more clonally expanded and had lower generation probabilities. The study listed 164 TCR beta chains as associated with cytomegalovirus. Compared with the approximately 700-donor mean, donors in an Asian-associated ancestry cluster had fewer N-insertions in productive TCRs, according to a later genetic analysis. At a false discovery rate of 0.05, a later analysis linked 16,951 TCR beta sequences to specific HLA alleles. A further reported finding was that TCR beta sequences accurately predicted the HLA-A and HLA-B alleles for most subjects in the first cohort. For the cohort, immune exposure information was limited to CMV serostatus. An association between a missense DCLRE1C variant and V-gene and J-gene trimming of TCR beta chains was found in a later genetic analysis and replicated in an independent cohort. Across donors, most TCR sequences were observed very rarely, whereas some public TCRs were present in many individuals. Because HLA typing was unavailable for some donors at each locus, only the typed subset was used in association tests. According to the authors, the approach could potentially be generalized to other disease states and immunological phenotypes.

Library construction relied on the immunoSEQ multiplex PCR assay. The multiplex PCR relied on a mix of 60 forward primers for TCR Vbeta segments and 13 reverse primers for TCR Jbeta segments. The CDR3 region of rearranged TCR beta genes was amplified from genomic DNA with a multiplex PCR assay. On the Illumina HiSeq System, the amplified TCR beta libraries were sequenced as 87-base-pair reads. In the source study's methods: A later analysis counted tens of millions of unique TCR beta chains across the 666 repertoires, and some 11 million of these chains were shared by at least two donors. Raw reads were error-corrected and collapsed into unique sequences with a nearest-neighbor algorithm that merged closely related sequences to remove PCR and sequencing errors. To assign V, D and J gene segments, CDR3 sequences were aligned to IMGT reference sequences. For a sequence to be retained, a match of at least six nucleotides to both a V gene segment and a J gene segment was required. Rearrangements were called productive when the CDR3 lacked stop codons and stayed in frame with V and J; all others were non-productive. Following IMGT convention, CDR3 was defined as the stretch from the second conserved V-encoded cysteine up to the conserved J-encoded phenylalanine. In an earlier analysis of approximately 500 of the donors, sequences lacking an unambiguous match to a single V gene segment were excluded. An earlier analysis of almost 600 of the donors classified V segments as functional when productive rearrangements were above 56.7% and as segregating when the standard deviation between donors was above 5%. To diagnose cytomegalovirus status from the catalog of TCR beta chain sequences, a statistical classification framework was built. V and J gene assignment, in a later analysis, came from comparing TCR nucleotide sequences with IMGT/GENE-DB human TR gene sequences. In a later analysis, CDR3 sequences and most-parsimonious VDJ recombination scenarios were assigned using the TCRdist pipeline. A later analysis defined each TCR beta chain by its CDR3 amino acid sequence plus V-gene family, and excluded reads lacking a unique V-gene family. A later analysis removed roughly 590 highly shared, low-generation-probability nucleotide sequences to deal with suspected cross-contamination and a sequencing artifact. For each public chain, a later analysis derived a clonal expansion index from normalized ranks of inferred template counts within each repertoire. A later analysis computed generation probabilities with a VDJ recombination model fitted to out-of-frame rearrangements, and checked the results against IGoR. A later analysis scored TCR-TCR, TCR-HLA and TCR-CMV co-occurrence with hypergeometric tests, applying a repertoire-size bias correction to TCR pairs. In a later analysis, false discovery rates were estimated by permuting HLA or CMV assignments 20 times. In a later analysis, co-occurring TCRs were grouped with DBSCAN, and TCRdist sequence similarity was added when clustering was performed within HLA-allele-positive subsets. Repertoires with fewer than 30,000 or more than 120,000 public chains were left out of co-occurrence clustering, as were four to six repertoires with anomalous nucleotide sharing. Not all clones reach the TCRdb copy of this immuneACCESS table, which keeps in-frame sequences only. Checked studies attribute under half of the gap to unresolved V genes and leave the rest unexplained. V, J and clone size reflect that table, while D and trimming were determined from the DNA. The sample includes over 110,000 clones, with 80% observed a single time. Approximately 4.1% of the sample is held by the ten biggest clonotypes.

V is pruned by 2 bases and J by 5 bases, leaving 5 bases of the junction without a gene match. Counted from cysteine to phenylalanine, this CDR3 has 15 amino acids. CDR3 DNA is the only sequence kept; it has 45 bases, read in frame from the first base. The germline V gene supplies CDR1 MDHEN and CDR2 SYDVKM. The specimen was PBMCs. The source is a man aged 40-50 years in good health and CMV-seronegative. The sequence links TRBV28 to TRBJ2-1, with 8 bases in between that match TRBD1. The DNA is as follows: TGTGCCAGCAGTTTAGGACAGGGATGGAACAATGAGCAGTTCTTC. Its coded protein is CASSLGQGWNNEQFF.